This TCR beta chain was sequenced during a study of read filtering for tumor transcriptome and immune sequencing. Overall study context: Mean patient age was approximately 66 years, range roughly 47 to 90; around 17 male, some 15 female. General study results and limits: Dropping single-read clonotypes raised IR-seq and RNA-seq shared-clonotype correlation.

As to this clonotype: Its antigen remains unidentified. A clone one base away is much larger, so this may be a read error.

This library used about 400 ng RNA and molecular barcoded adaptors spanning alpha/delta and beta/gamma chains. TCRdb fed the reads into MiXCR, producing one record per CDR3 protein. The profile shows about 48,000 distinct CDR3 sequences, roughly a fifth of them singletons. The specimen was a population of CD138-negative cells sorted from bone marrow. The receptor's source is a donor aged 40 or older with multiple myeloma.

The chain's CDR3 is CAGSRVTAVAEAFF. In DNA form, the CDR3 reads TGCGCCGGCAGCCGAGTCACAGCGGTGGCTGAAGCTTTCTTT. The chain links TRBV4-1 to TRBJ1-1; D is uncertain. Germline values: CDR1 MGHRA, CDR2 YSYEKL. The CDR3 is 14 residues long.